What follows is one T cell receptor (beta chain) and its context. Antigen: not known. The same CDR3 can be traced to other DNA sequences in this sample. The sample's time point: cycle 4 day 1 (C4D1), after around six weeks of nivolumab. No patient escaped relapse after autologous stem cell transplantation, and brentuximab vedotin exposure varied. Under best response, outcomes were complete response, partial response or progressive disease. The sample is drawn from a study of PD-1 blockade in classical Hodgkin lymphoma. Findings and caveats of the study: Lower baseline TCR diversity was reported for newly diagnosed patients than for healthy donors. By C4D1 there was a significant rise in CD4+ TCR diversity but not in CD8+ TCR diversity. Complete responders had baseline diversity similar to newly diagnosed patients.

Profiling relied on immunoSEQ multiplex PCR, and the TCRdb table lists in-frame clones only, not all of them. The table lists some 110,000 clones, roughly nine tenths of them singletons, with over 15% in the top ten. The sample in question was peripheral blood mononuclear cells (PBMCs), obtained before the fourth cycle of nivolumab. This sequence was found in a human donor with classical Hodgkin lymphoma.

CDR3 DNA: TGTGCCATCAGAGAGGGTAGCTATGGCTACACCTTC. It yields the protein CAIREGSYGYTF. The V gene is TRBV10-3, the J gene TRBJ1-2; D gene ambiguous. The germline V and J ends were trimmed by 6 bases and 4 bases, with 9 bases remaining between them. Germline V gene sequence: CDR1 ENHRY, CDR2 SYGVKD. This CDR3 contains 12 residues.